This T cell receptor (beta chain) was obtained from a study of long-term antiretroviral therapy in people with HIV. Whole-study findings and limits: Missing from the dataset were any data on ART adherence, viral resistance or therapy changes. Regardless of time point, clones expanded before ART dominated the repertoire. Compared with controls, HIV repertoires showed narrower CDR3 length ranges.

At survey level, the immunoSEQ assay was run in its v3.0 version. Data came from immunoSEQ multiplex PCR; TCRdb stores just in-frame clones and leaves some out. Of 24,000 or so clones in the sample, around 79% were seen once. The V and J ends lost 3 bases and 0 bases respectively, with 12 bases between them. Germline values: CDR1 SGHRS, CDR2 YFSETQ. The CDR3 contains 15 residues. To note about this clone: Its antigen is still unknown.

The genes are TRBV5-1 and TRBJ1-2; the D gene is possibly TRBD1 (5 bases). The sequence came from a woman between 40 and 55 years old with HIV. The specimen comprised unsorted PBMCs, sampled 1.2 years after starting antiretroviral therapy. This CDR3 reads CASSWDGSANYGYTF. DNA of the CDR3: TGCGCCAGCAGCTGGGACGGGTCAGCTAACTATGGCTACACCTTC.